Listed here are 6 T cell receptor beta chains from one sample, sequenced in a study of Graves' ophthalmopathy and Graves' hyperthyroidism. RNA transcripts provided the template for amplifying TCR beta CDR3 regions. RT-PCR with HTBI primers came first, then second-round multiplex PCR. TCRdb used MiXCR to reprocess the multiplex PCR reads, holding one entry per CDR3 protein. The sample records 400,000 to 450,000 distinct CDR3 sequences, roughly 20% being singletons. Sample: peripheral blood. The receptors stem from a woman under 30 with stable Graves' hyperthyroidism.

In its sample, this clonotype was seen many times. The V and J genes are TRBV28 and TRBJ2-5; the D is unclear. The V gene lost 5 bases and the J gene lost 0 bases, with 10 bases spanning the gap. The CDR3 spans 14 residues. From germline, CDR1 is MDHEN and CDR2 SYDVKM. DNA for the CDR3: TGTGCCAGCAGTCTTCCGGAGTACCAAGAGACCCAGTACTTC. It specifies CASSLPEYQETQYF.

This clonotype has at least ten counts. V is TRBV24-1 and J is TRBJ2-7; 7 nucleotides agree with TRBD2. The V segment lost 5 bases and the J segment 4 bases; nucleotides outside the gene matches: 7. The CDR3 sequence is 14 residues long. Germline CDR1 KGHDR, CDR2 SFDVKD. In DNA form, the CDR3 reads TGTGCCACCAGTGGCTTACTGGGACTATACGAGCAGTACTTC. It is translated as CATSGLLGLYEQYF.

The chain employs TRBV20-1 and TRBJ2-7, with D unclear. The germline gives CDR1 DFQATT, CDR2 SNEGSKA (reference sequence). V lost 4 bases and J lost 0, with 16 bases in between. CDR3 size: 15 residues. This CDR3 is CSATAEKLLSYEQYF. CDR3 sequence (DNA): TGCAGTGCTACCGCAGAAAAGCTACTCTCCTACGAGCAGTACTTC.

This rearrangement joins TRBV12-3 or TRBV12-4 to TRBJ1-6, with D unclear. V shed 6 bases and J shed 6 bases, with 12 bases lying between them. The CDR3 is made up of 14 amino acids. CDR3: CASRRTMANSPLHF. CDR3 DNA sequence: TGTGCCAGCAGGCGGACGATGGCTAATTCACCCCTCCACTTT.

V usage is TRBV6-1 and J usage is TRBJ2-2, with 9 bases aligning to TRBD2. Germline trimming cut 6 bases from V and 7 bases from J; bases unmatched to any gene: 9. Germline CDR1 MNHNS, CDR2 SASEGT. The length of the CDR3 is 15 residues. CDR3 region: CASSDGSGGSGELFF. The CDR3 coding sequence is TGTGCCAGCAGCGACGGTAGCGGGGGTAGCGGGGAGCTGTTTTTT.

This clonotype was counted at least ten times. The chain couples TRBV6-9 to TRBJ1-6; TRBD1 matches at 7 bases. With 7 bases clipped from V and 7 bases from J, the junction kept 16 bases outside the gene matches. Germline CDR1 is MNHGY and CDR2 is SVAAGI. This CDR3 has 17 residues. Written as DNA, the CDR3 is TGTGCCAGCAAGGGGGCAGCCTTACCTCGGAGAAATTCACCCCTCCACTTT. It specifies CASKGAALPRRNSPLHF.